One sample yielded the 10 T cell receptor beta chains listed below, sequenced in a study of T-cell memory formation after mild COVID-19. TCRdb ran MiXCR on the 5' RACE reads and lists one entry per CDR3 protein. The sample has around 250,000 distinct CDR3 sequences, roughly 9.4% seen once. Sequencing input: PBMCs or a T cell subset sorted from them (not recorded which). These receptors all come from a man younger than 30 who had mild COVID-19 (a few samples of this study predate the infection). Cell type and time point are not known.

The chain joins TRBV5-6 to TRBJ1-1; D gene uncertain. The V end was cut by 1 base, the J end by 1 base, with 5 bases between. CDR1 and CDR2 (germline): SGHDT, YYEEEE. The CDR3 has 13 residues. CDR3 residues: CASSLPQNTEAFF. CDR3 DNA: TGTGCCAGCAGCTTGCCACAGAACACTGAAGCTTTCTTT.

This clonotype was observed many times. The rearrangement joins TRBV12-3 or TRBV12-4 to TRBJ2-5; 7 nucleotides match TRBD1. V dropped 2 bases and J dropped 5; count of bases not matched to a gene: 5. The CDR3 is made up of 14 amino acids. The CDR3 DNA is TGTGCCAGCAGTTTACAAGGGGGCGAGGAGACCCAGTACTTC. It specifies CASSLQGGEETQYF.

This clonotype was seen at least ten times. Its ends do not fully match the called genes, so a read error is possible. V gene TRBV6-6 combines with J gene TRBJ1-5; D unclear. The CDR3 runs 14 residues. Per the germline V gene, CDR1 is MNHNY and CDR2 is SVGAGI (reference sequence). The chain's CDR3 is CASSYSRPNLPQHF. The CDR3 DNA follows: TGTGCCAGCAGTTACTCGCGCCCTAATCTGCCCCAGCATTTT.

This clonotype appeared a few times. The chain employs TRBV4-1 and TRBJ2-2; 12 bases match TRBD2. The CDR3 is made up of 16 amino acids. Germline V lookup: CDR1 MGHRA, CDR2 YSYEKL. V shed 4 bases, J shed 8 bases, and the junction held 8 bases outside the gene matches. DNA for the CDR3: TGCGCCAGCAGCCCGCCTAGCGGGGGGGCGAGGGGGGAGCTGTTTTTT. It encodes CASSPPSGGARGELFF.

A few counts support this clonotype. J is TRBJ1-1 and V is TRBV14; D not resolved. CDR3 size: 13 residues. Germline CDR1 and CDR2: SGHDN and FVKESK. Trimming shortened V by 4 bases and J by 3 bases, and 9 bases separated the two germline ends. CDR3 nucleotide sequence: TGTGCCAGCAGCCCCCGGACGGACACTGAAGCTTTCTTT. Translated: CASSPRTDTEAFF.

This chain uses TRBV9 with TRBJ1-6; tentatively, D is TRBD1 (6 bases). The CDR3 spans 15 residues. Deletions cut 3 bases from V and 9 bases from J, with 16 bases between. In germline, CDR1 is SGDLS, CDR2 YYNGEE. CDR3 region: CASSGGTGNGSPLHF. DNA of the CDR3: TGTGCCAGCAGCGGAGGAACAGGGAACGGTTCACCCCTCCACTTT.

The chain combines TRBV27 with TRBJ2-7; no definite D call. Trimming pared 3 bases from V and 12 bases from J, leaving 15 bases between. The CDR3 runs 12 residues. Germline V gene data show CDR1 as MNHEY and CDR2 as SMNVEV (reference sequence). CDR3 protein: CASSFGRLLVYV. CDR3 DNA: TGTGCCAGCAGTTTCGGACGGTTACTGGTGTACGTC.

A few counts support this clonotype. This chain connects TRBV5-6 to TRBJ1-3; D is ambiguous. With 2 bases removed from V and 0 bases from J, the gap between germline ends came to 6 bases. This CDR3 region has 14 residues. CDR1 is SGHDT and CDR2 is YYEEEE in the germline V gene. This CDR3 reads CASSFSPSGNTIYF. The DNA of the CDR3 is TGTGCCAGCAGCTTCTCACCCTCTGGAAACACCATATATTTT.

This clonotype was counted only a few times. V is TRBV20-1 and J is TRBJ1-1, with no clear D. V was clipped by 0 bases and J by 6 bases, with 11 bases between them. Germline V CDR1 and CDR2: DFQATT, SNEGSKA (reference sequence). The CDR3 loop spans 13 amino acids. The CDR3 coding sequence is TGCAGTGCTAGAGATTTGTCGGGCCCTGAAGCTTTCTTT. Encoded protein: CSARDLSGPEAFF.

Many counts were recorded for this clonotype. J is TRBJ2-5 and V is TRBV3-1; D might be TRBD1 (6 bases). V dropped 1 base and J dropped 7 bases, with 13 bases sitting between them. This CDR3 comprises 14 residues. In germline, CDR1 is LGHDT, CDR2 YNNKEL (reference sequence). CDR3 residues: CASSQGLDSRTQYF. CDR3 bases: TGTGCCAGCAGCCAAGGACTGGACAGCCGGACCCAGTACTTC.